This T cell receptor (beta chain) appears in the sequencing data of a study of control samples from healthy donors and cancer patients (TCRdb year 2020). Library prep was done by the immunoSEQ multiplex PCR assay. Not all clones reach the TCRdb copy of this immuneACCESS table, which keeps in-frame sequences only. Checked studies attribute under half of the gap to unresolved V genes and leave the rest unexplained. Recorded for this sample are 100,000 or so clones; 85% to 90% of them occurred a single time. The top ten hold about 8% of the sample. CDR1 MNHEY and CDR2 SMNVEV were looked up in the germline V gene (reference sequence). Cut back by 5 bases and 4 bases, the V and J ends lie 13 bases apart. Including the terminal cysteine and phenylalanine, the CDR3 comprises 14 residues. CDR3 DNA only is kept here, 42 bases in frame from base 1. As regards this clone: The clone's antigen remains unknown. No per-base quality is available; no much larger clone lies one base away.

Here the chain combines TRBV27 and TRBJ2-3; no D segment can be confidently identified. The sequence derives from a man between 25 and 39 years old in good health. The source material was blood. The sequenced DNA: TGTGCCAGCAGTCGACTCCCCGCCGCAGATACGCAGTATTTT. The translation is CASSRLPAADTQYF.